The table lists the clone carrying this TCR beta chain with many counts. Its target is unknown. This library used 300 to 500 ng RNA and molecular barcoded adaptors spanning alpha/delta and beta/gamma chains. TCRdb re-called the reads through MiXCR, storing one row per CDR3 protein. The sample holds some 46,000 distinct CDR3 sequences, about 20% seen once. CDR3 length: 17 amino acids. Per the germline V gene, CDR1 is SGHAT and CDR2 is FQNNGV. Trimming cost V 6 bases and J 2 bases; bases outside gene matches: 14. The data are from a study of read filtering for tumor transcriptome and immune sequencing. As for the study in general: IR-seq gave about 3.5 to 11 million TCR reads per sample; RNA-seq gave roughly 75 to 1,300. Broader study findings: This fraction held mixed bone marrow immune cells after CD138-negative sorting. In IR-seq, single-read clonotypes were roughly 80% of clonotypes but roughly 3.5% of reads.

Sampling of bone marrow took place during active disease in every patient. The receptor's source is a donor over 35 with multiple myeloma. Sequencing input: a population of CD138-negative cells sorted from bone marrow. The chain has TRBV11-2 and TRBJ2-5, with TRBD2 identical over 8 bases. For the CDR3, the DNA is TGTGCCAGCAGTTTGGGGTATCTAGCGGGCGGTCAAGAGACCCAGTACTTC. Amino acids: CASSLGYLAGGQETQYF.